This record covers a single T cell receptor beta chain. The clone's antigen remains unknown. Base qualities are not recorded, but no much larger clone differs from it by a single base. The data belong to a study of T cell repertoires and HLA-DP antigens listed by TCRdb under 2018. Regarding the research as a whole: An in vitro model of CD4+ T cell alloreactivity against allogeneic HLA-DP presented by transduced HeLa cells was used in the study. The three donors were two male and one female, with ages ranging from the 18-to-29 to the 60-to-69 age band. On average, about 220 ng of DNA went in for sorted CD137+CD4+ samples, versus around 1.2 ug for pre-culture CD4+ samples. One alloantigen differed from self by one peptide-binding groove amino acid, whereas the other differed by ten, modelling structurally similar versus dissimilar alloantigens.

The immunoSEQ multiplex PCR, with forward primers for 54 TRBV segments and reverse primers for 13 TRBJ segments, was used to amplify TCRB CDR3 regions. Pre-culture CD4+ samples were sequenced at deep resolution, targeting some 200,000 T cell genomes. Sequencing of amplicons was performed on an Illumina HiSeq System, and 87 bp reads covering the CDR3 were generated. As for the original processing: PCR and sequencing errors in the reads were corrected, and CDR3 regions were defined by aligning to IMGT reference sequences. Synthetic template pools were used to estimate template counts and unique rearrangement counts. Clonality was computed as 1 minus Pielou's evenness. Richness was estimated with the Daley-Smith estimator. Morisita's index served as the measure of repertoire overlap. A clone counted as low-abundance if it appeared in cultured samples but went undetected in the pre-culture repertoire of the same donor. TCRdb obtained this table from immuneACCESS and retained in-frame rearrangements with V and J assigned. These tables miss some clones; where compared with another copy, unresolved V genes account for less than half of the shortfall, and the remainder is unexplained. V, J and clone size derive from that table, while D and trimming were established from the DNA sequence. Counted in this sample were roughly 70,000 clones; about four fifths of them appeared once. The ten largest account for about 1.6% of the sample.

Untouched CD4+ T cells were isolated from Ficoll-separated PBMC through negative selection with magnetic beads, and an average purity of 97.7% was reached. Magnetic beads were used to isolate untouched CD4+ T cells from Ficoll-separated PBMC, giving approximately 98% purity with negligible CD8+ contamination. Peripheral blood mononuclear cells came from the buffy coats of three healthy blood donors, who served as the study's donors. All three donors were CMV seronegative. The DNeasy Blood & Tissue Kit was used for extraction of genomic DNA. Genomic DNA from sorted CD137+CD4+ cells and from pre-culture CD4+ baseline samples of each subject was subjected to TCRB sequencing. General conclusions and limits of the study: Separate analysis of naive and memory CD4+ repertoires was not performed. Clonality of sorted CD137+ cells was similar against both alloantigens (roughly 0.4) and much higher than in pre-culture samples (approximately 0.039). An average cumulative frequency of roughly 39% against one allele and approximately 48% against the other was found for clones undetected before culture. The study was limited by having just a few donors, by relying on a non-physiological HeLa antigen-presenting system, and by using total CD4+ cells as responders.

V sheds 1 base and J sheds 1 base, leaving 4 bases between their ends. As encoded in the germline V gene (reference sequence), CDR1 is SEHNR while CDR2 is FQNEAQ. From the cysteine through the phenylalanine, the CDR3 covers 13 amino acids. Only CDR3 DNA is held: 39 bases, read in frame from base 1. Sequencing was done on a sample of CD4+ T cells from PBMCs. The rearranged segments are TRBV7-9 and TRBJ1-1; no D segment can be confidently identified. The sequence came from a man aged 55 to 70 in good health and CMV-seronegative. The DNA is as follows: TGTGCCAGCAGCTTAGAGGGGAACACTGAAGCTTTCTTT. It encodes CASSLEGNTEAFF. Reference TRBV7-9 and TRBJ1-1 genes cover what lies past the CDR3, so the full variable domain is DTGVSQNPRHKITKRGQNVTFRCDPISEHNRLYWYRQTLGQGPEFLTYFQNEAQLEKSRLLSDRFSAERPKGSFSTLEIQRTEQGDSAMYLCASSLEGNTEAFFGQGTRLTVV.